What follows describes a single TCR beta chain. The assay was immunoSEQ multiplex PCR, and TCRdb's table has in-frame clones only and misses some. The data contain some 130,000 clones, about 89% of them seen just once; the ten biggest clones take up approximately 10%. This entry comes from a study of blood T cell repertoires in COVID-19. Study-level background: COVID-19 samples collected from the United States, Italy and Spain covered acute and convalescent phases. PBMCs, B-cell-depleted T cells, or T cells were the source of the cDNA or gDNA that made up the material.

The CDR3 extends over 13 amino acids. V lost 2 bases and J 15 bases, leaving 17 bases between the germline ends. CDR1 and CDR2 from the germline V gene are LNHDA and SQIVND (reference sequence). The rearrangement links TRBV19 to TRBJ1-5, with D maybe TRBD1 (5 bases). The sample consisted of peripheral blood. The source of this sequence is a woman in her sixties or seventies with COVID-19, enrolled during active disease. The CDR3 region has the DNA TGTGCCAGTAGTATACCCAACAGGCCATGGTTGCATTTT. This encodes CASSIPNRPWLHF. Together with reference TRBV19 and TRBJ1-5, the CDR3 gives the full variable domain: DGGITQSPKYLFRKEGQNVTLSCEQNLNHDAMYWYRQDPGQGLRLIYYSQIVNDFQKGDIAEGYSVSREKKESFPLTVTSAQKNPTAFYLCASSIPNRPWLHFGDGTRLSIL.